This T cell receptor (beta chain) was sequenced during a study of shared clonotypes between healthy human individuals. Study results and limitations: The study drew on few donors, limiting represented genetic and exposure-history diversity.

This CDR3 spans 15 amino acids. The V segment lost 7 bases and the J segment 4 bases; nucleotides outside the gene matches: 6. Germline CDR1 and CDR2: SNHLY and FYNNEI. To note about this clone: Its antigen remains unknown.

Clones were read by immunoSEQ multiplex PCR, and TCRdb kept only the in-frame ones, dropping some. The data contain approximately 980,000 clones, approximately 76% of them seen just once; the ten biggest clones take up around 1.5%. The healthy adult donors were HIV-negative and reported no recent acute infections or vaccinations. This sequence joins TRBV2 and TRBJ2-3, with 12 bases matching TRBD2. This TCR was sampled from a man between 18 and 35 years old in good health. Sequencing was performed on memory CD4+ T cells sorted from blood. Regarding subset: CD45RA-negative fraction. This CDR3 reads CASTMTSGSPDTQYF. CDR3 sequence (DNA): TGTGCCAGCACCATGACTAGCGGGAGTCCAGATACGCAGTATTTT.